The sequence of this T cell receptor beta chain was determined in a study of T cell repertoires in cytomegalovirus infection. From germline, CDR1 is SGHTA and CDR2 FQGNSA. Deletions cut 8 bases from V and 3 bases from J, with 8 bases between. The CDR3 has 13 amino acids. TCRdb reanalysed the reads using MiXCR and keeps one entry per CDR3 protein. The data hold hundreds of thousands of distinct CDR3 sequences, with 30% to 35% observed a single time. In regard to this clonotype: Its antigen remains unidentified.

This material consisted of cultured PBMCs, taken from culture after CMV antigen stimulation. This TCR derives from a human donor in good health (CMV status not recorded). Some clones in this sample may be carry-over from other donors' samples. V is TRBV7-2 and J is TRBJ1-6; D is unresolved. The CDR3 region has the DNA TGTGCCAGCTCGCGGGTCTATAATTCACCCCTCCACTTT. Translating gives CASSRVYNSPLHF. Filled out from reference TRBV7-2 and TRBJ1-6, the complete variable domain reads GAGVSQSPSNKVTEKGKDVELRCDPISGHTALYWYRQSLGQGLEFLIYFQGNSAPDKSGLPSDRFSAERTGGSVSTLTIQRTQQEDSAVYLCASSRVYNSPLHFGNGTRLTVT.